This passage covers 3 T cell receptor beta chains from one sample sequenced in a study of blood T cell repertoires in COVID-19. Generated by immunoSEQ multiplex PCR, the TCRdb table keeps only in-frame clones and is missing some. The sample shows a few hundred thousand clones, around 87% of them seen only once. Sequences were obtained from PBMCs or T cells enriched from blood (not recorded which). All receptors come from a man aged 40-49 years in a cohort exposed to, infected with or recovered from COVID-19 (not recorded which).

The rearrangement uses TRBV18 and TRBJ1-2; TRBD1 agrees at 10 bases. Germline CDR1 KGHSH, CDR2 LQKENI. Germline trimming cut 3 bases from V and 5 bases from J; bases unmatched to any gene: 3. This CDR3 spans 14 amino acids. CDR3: CASSPDRGLYGYTF. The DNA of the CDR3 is TGTGCCAGCTCACCTGACAGGGGGCTTTATGGCTACACCTTC.

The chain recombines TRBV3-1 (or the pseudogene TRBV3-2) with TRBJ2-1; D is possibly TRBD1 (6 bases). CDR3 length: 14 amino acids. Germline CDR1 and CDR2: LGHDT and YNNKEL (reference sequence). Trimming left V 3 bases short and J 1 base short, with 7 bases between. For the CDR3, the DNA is TGTGCCAGCAGCCATACAGGGTCCTACAATGAGCAGTTCTTC. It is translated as CASSHTGSYNEQFF.

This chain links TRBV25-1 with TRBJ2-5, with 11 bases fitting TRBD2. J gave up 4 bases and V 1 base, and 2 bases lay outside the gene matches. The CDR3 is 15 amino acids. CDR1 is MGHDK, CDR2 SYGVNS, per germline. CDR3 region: CASSEFGLAGETQYF. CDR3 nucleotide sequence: TGTGCCAGCAGTGAATTCGGACTAGCGGGAGAGACCCAGTACTTC.